Listed here are 23 T cell receptor beta chains from one sample, sequenced in a study of blood T cell repertoires in COVID-19. Clones were read by immunoSEQ multiplex PCR, and TCRdb kept only the in-frame ones, dropping some. The table has about 80,000 clones, 82% seen once. Source material: peripheral blood. These TCRs come from a man between 60 and 75 years old with acute or convalescent COVID-19.

Here the CDR3 reads CASSLGLAQETQYF. CDR3 in DNA: TGTGCCAGCAGCTTAGGACTAGCCCAAGAGACCCAGTACTTC. The chain recombines TRBV7-9 with TRBJ2-5; the match to TRBD2 covers 7 bases. The germline gives CDR1 SEHNR, CDR2 FQNEAQ (reference sequence). V lost 1 base, J lost 1 base, and 0 bases stayed unmatched. This CDR3 is 14 amino acids long.

This chain links TRBV6-2 or TRBV6-3 with TRBJ2-5, with D tentatively TRBD1 (5 bases). This CDR3 is 14 amino acids long. Germline-derived CDR1 and CDR2 are MNHEY and SVGEGT. V gave up 2 bases and J gave up 0 bases, with 7 bases separating them. The CDR3 here is CASSYRQNQETQYF. CDR3 sequence (DNA): TGTGCCAGCAGTTACAGACAGAACCAAGAGACCCAGTACTTC.

The V and J genes are TRBV24-1 and TRBJ2-1; 12 nucleotides align to TRBD2. CDR3 length: 18 amino acids. The V gene end was trimmed by 2 bases and the J gene end by 5 bases; junction bases not matched to a gene: 9. In germline, CDR1 is KGHDR, CDR2 SFDVKD. This chain's CDR3 is CATSDWPPSGRDNNEQFF. Written as DNA, the CDR3 is TGTGCCACCAGTGATTGGCCGCCTAGCGGGAGGGACAACAATGAGCAGTTCTTC.

This clone was found once. The CDR3 region is CASRREGDRSNTIYF. The CDR3 DNA reads TGTGCCAGCAGGCGAGAGGGGGACCGGAGTAACACCATATATTTT. V is TRBV3-1 (or the pseudogene TRBV3-2) and J is TRBJ1-3; D perhaps matches TRBD1 (6 bases). Germline V gene data show CDR1 as LGHDT and CDR2 as YNNKEL (reference sequence). V lost 6 bases and J lost 7, with 19 bases in between. The CDR3 is 15 residues long.

V usage is TRBV6-5 and J usage is TRBJ1-1; the D gene is possibly TRBD1 (6 bases). The CDR3 extends over 15 amino acids. The germline gives CDR1 MNHEY, CDR2 SVGAGI. V shed 6 bases and J shed 6 bases, with 20 bases lying between them. The CDR3 DNA reads TGTGCCAGCAGCGTTAACGCAGGGGTATTCCCTGAAGCTTTCTTT. Protein: CASSVNAGVFPEAFF.

The CDR3 sequence: CASSKGGETGELFF. In nucleotides, the CDR3 is TGTGCCAGCAGCAAAGGAGGAGAAACCGGGGAGCTGTTTTTT. This chain joins TRBV21-1 and TRBJ2-2; the D segment call TRBD2 is taken from the table without a DNA check. TRBV21-1 is listed as a pseudogene. The CDR3 length is 14 residues.

The rearrangement uses TRBV2 and TRBJ1-2; 11 nucleotides agree with TRBD1. The V and J ends lost 7 bases and 4 bases, in that order; junction bases with no gene match: 11. Per germline, CDR1 SNHLY and CDR2 FYNNEI. CDR3 length: 16 amino acids. The CDR3 DNA reads as TGTGCCAGCATTTGGACAGGGGGCGTCCGGGTCTATGGCTACACCTTC. Its translation is CASIWTGGVRVYGYTF.

The chain uses TRBV5-1 and TRBJ1-5; no reliable D call. The V end was cut by 0 bases, the J end by 2 bases, with 6 bases between. The CDR3 has 14 amino acids. CDR1 SGHRS and CDR2 YFSETQ come from the germline V gene. The CDR3 here is CASSLDGGNQPQHF. The DNA for the CDR3 is TGCGCCAGCAGCTTGGACGGGGGCAATCAGCCCCAGCATTTT.

Only a few counts were recorded for this clone. The rearrangement uses TRBV19 and TRBJ2-3; TRBD1 matches at 7 bases. This CDR3 comprises 15 residues. Germline assignment: CDR1 LNHDA and CDR2 SQIVND (reference sequence). Unmatched junction bases numbered 9, after V lost 8 bases and J lost 1 base. CDR3 loop: CASGDRPLRTDTQYF. The CDR3 nucleotides are TGTGCCAGTGGGGACAGACCCCTTCGCACAGATACGCAGTATTTT.

The table lists this clone with a count of one. This chain connects TRBV24-1 to TRBJ1-5; no definite D call. Trimming removed 5 bases from V and 1 base from J, with 8 bases in between. Looked up from germline, CDR1 is KGHDR and CDR2 is SFDVKD. This CDR3 comprises 14 residues. The CDR3 here is CATSVQSSNQPQHF. The CDR3 DNA reads as TGTGCCACCAGTGTGCAGTCGAGCAATCAGCCCCAGCATTTT.

This clone was seen a few times. This rearrangement joins TRBV7-3 to TRBJ1-1; possible D gene TRBD1, 5 bases. Trimming took off 1 base at V and 4 bases at J, with 10 bases between the two ends. Per germline, CDR1 SGHTA and CDR2 FQGTGA. This CDR3 comprises 14 residues. CDR3 DNA sequence: TGTGCCAGCAGCTTAAGCCAGGGTAGCACTGAAGCTTTCTTT. It is translated as CASSLSQGSTEAFF. The variable domain in full, completed from reference TRBV7-3 and TRBJ1-1, reads GAGVSQTPSNKVTEKGKYVELRCDPISGHTALYWYRQSLGQGPEFLIYFQGTGAADDSGLPNDRFFAVRPEGSVSTLKIQRTERGDSAVYLCASSLSQGSTEAFFGQGTRLTVV.

V is TRBV7-2 and J is TRBJ2-7, with TRBD2 matching over 8 bases. Germline V gene sequence: CDR1 SGHTA, CDR2 FQGNSA. The trim removed 1 base at V and 4 bases at J, leaving 3 bases unmatched. The CDR3 is made up of 14 amino acids. The CDR3, as DNA: TGTGCCAGCAGCTTAGAAGGACTAGCTTACGAGCAGTACTTC. This sequence encodes CASSLEGLAYEQYF.

The V call is TRBV25-1, the J call TRBJ1-5, with 7 bases matching TRBD1. This CDR3 has 12 residues. Germline values: CDR1 MGHDK, CDR2 SYGVNS. The V and J ends lost 4 bases and 7 bases, in that order; junction bases with no gene match: 1. The CDR3 reads CASSGQGQPQHF. The CDR3, as DNA: TGTGCCAGCAGTGGACAGGGACAGCCCCAGCATTTT.

The rearrangement joins TRBV7-2 to TRBJ2-3, with D possibly being TRBD2 (5 bases). Germline assignment: CDR1 SGHTA and CDR2 FQGNSA. V shed 1 base and J shed 2 bases, with 10 bases lying between them. The CDR3 runs to 15 residues. DNA for the CDR3: TGTGCCAGCAGCTTAGTAGCGTTATTCACAGATACGCAGTATTTT. It is translated as CASSLVALFTDTQYF.

The V gene is TRBV7-3, the J gene TRBJ2-1; TRBD1 might be the D (5 bases). CDR3 length: 15 residues. Germline assignment: CDR1 SGHTA and CDR2 FQGTGA. The V gene lost 2 bases and the J gene lost 5 bases, with 13 bases spanning the gap. The CDR3 nucleotides read TGTGCCAGCAGCTTACTAGGGAAGGGGAACAATGAGCAGTTCTTC. The encoded protein is CASSLLGKGNNEQFF.

The CDR3 sequence is CASSQVASVGELFF. The DNA for the CDR3 is TGCGCCAGCAGCCAAGTAGCCTCTGTCGGGGAGCTGTTTTTT. The rearrangement joins TRBV4-1 to TRBJ2-2; unclear D gene. There are 14 residues in the CDR3. Trimming shortened V by 1 base and J by 7 bases, and 10 bases separated the two germline ends. CDR1 and CDR2 from the germline V gene are MGHRA and YSYEKL.

This chain connects TRBV5-4 to TRBJ2-7; 8 bases map to TRBD2. Germline V gene sequence: CDR1 SGHNT, CDR2 YYREEE (reference sequence). J gave up 7 bases and V 4 bases, and 13 bases lay outside the gene matches. The CDR3 has 15 amino acids. The CDR3 DNA reads as TGTGCCAGCAGCAGAGAGCGGGAGCAAAGGGGGGAGCAGTACTTC. It codes for CASSREREQRGEQYF.

The rearrangement joins TRBV27 to TRBJ2-7, with D possibly TRBD1 on 6 matching bases. Germline V lookup: CDR1 MNHEY, CDR2 SMNVEV (reference sequence). Trimming shortened V by 4 bases and J by 5 bases, and 15 bases separated the two germline ends. The CDR3 length is 14 residues. The CDR3 protein is CASSYGTRGHEQYF. The CDR3, as DNA: TGTGCCAGCAGTTACGGGACACGGGGCCACGAGCAGTACTTC.

Only one count was recorded for this clone. The gene calls are TRBV12-3 or TRBV12-4 and TRBJ1-1; the D gene is possibly TRBD1 (6 bases). This CDR3 is 13 amino acids long. Trimming pared 5 bases from V and 4 bases from J, leaving 11 bases between. This chain's CDR3 is CASSRSRGTEAFF. The CDR3 DNA is TGTGCCAGCAGTCGAAGCAGGGGCACTGAAGCTTTCTTT.

The rearrangement links TRBV6-1 to TRBJ1-2; D may be TRBD1 (5 bases). The CDR3 has 14 residues. Germline assignment: CDR1 MNHNS and CDR2 SASEGT. Trimming pared 1 base from V and 7 bases from J, leaving 13 bases between. The CDR3 DNA is TGTGCCAGCAGTGAAGTACAGGCAGTTATTGGCTACACCTTC. It yields the protein CASSEVQAVIGYTF.

The rearrangement links TRBV19 to TRBJ2-2; weak D call: TRBD2 (6 bases). The V gene's germline CDR1 is LNHDA and CDR2 SQIVND (reference sequence). V lost 6 bases to trimming and J lost 1 base, with 12 bases between them. This CDR3 region has 15 residues. In DNA form, the CDR3 reads TGTGCCAGTAGGCCGGGACTCCTGAACACCGGGGAGCTGTTTTTT. Translation: CASRPGLLNTGELFF.

The chain links TRBV2 to TRBJ1-5, with D possibly matching TRBD1 (6 bases). CDR1 and CDR2 from the germline V gene are SNHLY and FYNNEI. Trimming cost V 4 bases and J 0 bases, with 10 bases left between them. CDR3 length equals 15 residues. Here the CDR3 DNA reads TGTGCCAGCAGTGGACAGGTGACTAGCAATCAGCCCCAGCATTTT. The encoded protein is CASSGQVTSNQPQHF.

The chain uses TRBV28 and TRBJ2-7, with a possible D match to TRBD2 (5 bases). Germline V CDR1 and CDR2: MDHEN, SYDVKM. The length of the CDR3 is 12 residues. Trimming shortened V by 6 bases and J by 12 bases, and 18 bases separated the two germline ends. CDR3 sequence (DNA): TGTGCCAGCAGCCGCCGGGAACGGGATTTGTACTTC. Translation gives CASSRRERDLYF.